One sample yielded the 11 T cell receptor beta chains listed below, sequenced in a study of monozygotic twins with inflammatory bowel disease. From the 5' RACE reads, TCRdb lists one entry per CDR3 protein and no DNA. The sample has 330,000 or so distinct CDR3 sequences. What was sequenced was blood. These receptors were collected from a human donor with ulcerative colitis or Crohn's disease, or a healthy co-twin of an affected twin (not recorded which).

J is TRBJ2-1 and V is TRBV18. The CDR3 totals 14 residues. Per germline, CDR1 KGHSH and CDR2 LQKENI. CDR3 in amino acids: CASSLSGSHNEQFF.

The rearrangement uses TRBV20-1 and TRBJ2-1; TCRdb returns TRBD2, unconfirmable since there is no DNA. The CDR3 totals 13 residues. CDR1 and CDR2 from the germline V gene are DFQATT and SNEGSKA (reference sequence). This chain's CDR3 is CSARSGVPNEQFF.

The V gene is TRBV30, the J gene TRBJ2-1; TCRdb's assignment of TRBD1 cannot be checked, as there is no DNA. This CDR3 contains 12 residues. Germline values: CDR1 GTSNPN, CDR2 SVGIG (reference sequence). The CDR3 sequence is CAWSVRSGGGIF.

The rearrangement links TRBV29-1 to TRBJ1-1. There are 13 residues in the CDR3. Germline V CDR1 and CDR2: SQVTM, ANQGSEA. The CDR3 loop reads CSVDPNMNTEAFF.

The rearrangement uses TRBV20-1 and TRBJ2-2; TCRdb proposes TRBD2, but this gene call is untestable without DNA. CDR3 length: 15 residues. Germline assignment: CDR1 DFQATT and CDR2 SNEGSKA (reference sequence). CDR3 residues: CSARGPSANTGELFF.

The rearrangement joins TRBV5-1 to TRBJ2-5; the TCRdb D gene call, TRBD1, has no DNA to confirm it. The CDR3 has 13 amino acids. The germline gives CDR1 SGHRS, CDR2 YFSETQ. The CDR3 spells CASSWTGKETQYF.

The V gene is TRBV12-3 or TRBV12-4, the J gene TRBJ2-7; TCRdb calls TRBD2, which cannot be checked without DNA. This CDR3 region has 15 residues. The CDR3 here is CASSLRGAGRYEQYF.

CDR3 sequence reads: CASSLGDTVGEKLFF. This rearrangement joins TRBV5-1 to TRBJ1-4; the TCRdb D gene call, TRBD1, has no DNA to confirm it. This CDR3 comprises 15 residues. Germline V gene data show CDR1 as SGHRS and CDR2 as YFSETQ.

The chain combines TRBV7-3 with TRBJ1-6; the D call from TCRdb, TRBD1, cannot be confirmed without DNA. Per the germline V gene, CDR1 is SGHTA and CDR2 is FQGTGA. The CDR3 is 15 amino acids. The CDR3 protein is CASSLKGSQGSPLHF.

The chain joins TRBV20-1 to TRBJ2-2; TCRdb lists TRBD2, though no DNA is available to test this call. The germline V gene encodes CDR1 DFQATT and CDR2 SNEGSKA (reference sequence). CDR3 length: 14 residues. The CDR3 is CSARDLAATGELFF.

J is TRBJ1-6 and V is TRBV5-4; the D call of TRBD1 rests on TCRdb alone, since no DNA is present to check it. Germline V gene sequence: CDR1 SGHNT, CDR2 YYREEE (reference sequence). The CDR3 runs 14 residues. The CDR3 here is CASSQQGPQRPLHF.